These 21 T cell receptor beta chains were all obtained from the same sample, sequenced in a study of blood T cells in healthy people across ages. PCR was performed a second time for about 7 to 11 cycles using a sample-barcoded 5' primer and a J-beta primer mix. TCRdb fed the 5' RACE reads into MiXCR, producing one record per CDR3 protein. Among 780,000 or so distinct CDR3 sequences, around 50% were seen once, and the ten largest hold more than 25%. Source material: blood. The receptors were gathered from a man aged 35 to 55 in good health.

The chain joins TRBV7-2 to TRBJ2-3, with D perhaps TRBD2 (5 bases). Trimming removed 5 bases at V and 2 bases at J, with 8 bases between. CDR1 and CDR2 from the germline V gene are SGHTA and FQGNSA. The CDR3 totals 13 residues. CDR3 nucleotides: TGTGCCAGCAGCCAGGACTTCACAGATACGCAGTATTTT. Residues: CASSQDFTDTQYF. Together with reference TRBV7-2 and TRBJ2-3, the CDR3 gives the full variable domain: GAGVSQSPSNKVTEKGKDVELRCDPISGHTALYWYRQSLGQGLEFLIYFQGNSAPDKSGLPSDRFSAERTGGSVSTLTIQRTQQEDSAVYLCASSQDFTDTQYFGPGTRLTVL.

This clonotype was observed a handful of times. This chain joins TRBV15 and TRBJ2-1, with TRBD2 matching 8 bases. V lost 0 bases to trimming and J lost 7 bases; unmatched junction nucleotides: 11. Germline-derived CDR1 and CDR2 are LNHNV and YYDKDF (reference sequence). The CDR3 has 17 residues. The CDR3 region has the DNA TGTGCCACCAGCAGAGATCTCGGCGGGGGGCCCTCGAATGAGCAGTTCTTC. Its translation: CATSRDLGGGPSNEQFF.

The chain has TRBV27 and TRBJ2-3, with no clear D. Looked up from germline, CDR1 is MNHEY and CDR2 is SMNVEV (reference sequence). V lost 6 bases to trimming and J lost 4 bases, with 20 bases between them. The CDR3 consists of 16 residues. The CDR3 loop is CASSLHLVGGPDTQYF. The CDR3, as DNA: TGTGCCAGCAGCCTACATTTGGTAGGTGGTCCAGATACGCAGTATTTT.

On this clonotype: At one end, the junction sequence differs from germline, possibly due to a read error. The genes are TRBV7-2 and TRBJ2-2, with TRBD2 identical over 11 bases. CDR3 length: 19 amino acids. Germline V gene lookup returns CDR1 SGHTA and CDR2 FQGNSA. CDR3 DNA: TGTGCCAGCAGCTTAGTATTCGCCTCTAGCGGGAGGAACCCCGGGGAGCTGTTTTTT. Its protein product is CASSLVFASSGRNPGELFF.

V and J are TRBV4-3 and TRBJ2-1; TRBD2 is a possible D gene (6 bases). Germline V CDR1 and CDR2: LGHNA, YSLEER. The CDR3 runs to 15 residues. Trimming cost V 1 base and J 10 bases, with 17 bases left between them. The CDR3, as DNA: TGCGCCAGCAGCCAAGTCACCGGGACTCCCTACGAGCAGTTCTTC. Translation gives CASSQVTGTPYEQFF.

Written as DNA, the CDR3 is TGTGCCAGCAGCTTAGGGGGGGCGCAGCGAGAGACCCAGTACTTC. Protein: CASSLGGAQRETQYF. The chain has TRBV11-1 and TRBJ2-5, with D possibly called TRBD1 or TRBD2 (6 bases each). Per germline, CDR1 SGHAT and CDR2 FQDESV (reference sequence). The length of the CDR3 is 15 residues. Trimming shortened V by 1 base and J by 4 bases, and 13 bases separated the two germline ends.

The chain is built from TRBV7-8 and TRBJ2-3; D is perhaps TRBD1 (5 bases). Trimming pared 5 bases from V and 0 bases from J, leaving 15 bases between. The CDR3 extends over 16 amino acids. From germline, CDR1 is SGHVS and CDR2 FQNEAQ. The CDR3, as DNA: TGTGCCAGCAGCCGCGACAGATTCATAAGCACAGATACGCAGTATTTT. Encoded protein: CASSRDRFISTDTQYF.

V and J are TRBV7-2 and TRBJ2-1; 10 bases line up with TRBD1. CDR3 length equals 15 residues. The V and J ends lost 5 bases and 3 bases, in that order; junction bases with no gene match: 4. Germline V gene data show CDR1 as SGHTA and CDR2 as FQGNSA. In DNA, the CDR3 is TGTGCCAGCAGCGCAGACAGGGGGCTCTACAATGAGCAGTTCTTC. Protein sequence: CASSADRGLYNEQFF.

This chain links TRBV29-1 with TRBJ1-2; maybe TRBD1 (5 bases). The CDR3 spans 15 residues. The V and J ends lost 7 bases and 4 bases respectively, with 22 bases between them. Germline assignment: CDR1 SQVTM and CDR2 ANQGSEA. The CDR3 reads CSATPFGAASYGYTF. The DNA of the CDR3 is TGCAGCGCTACACCTTTCGGGGCAGCTTCCTATGGCTACACCTTC.

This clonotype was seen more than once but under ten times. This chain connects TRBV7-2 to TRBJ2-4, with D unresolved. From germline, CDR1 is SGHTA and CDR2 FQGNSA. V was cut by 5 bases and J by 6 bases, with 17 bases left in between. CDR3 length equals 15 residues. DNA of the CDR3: TGTGCCAGCAGCCCCCTCGGGCTGGGTGGAAACATTCAGTACTTC. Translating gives CASSPLGLGGNIQYF.

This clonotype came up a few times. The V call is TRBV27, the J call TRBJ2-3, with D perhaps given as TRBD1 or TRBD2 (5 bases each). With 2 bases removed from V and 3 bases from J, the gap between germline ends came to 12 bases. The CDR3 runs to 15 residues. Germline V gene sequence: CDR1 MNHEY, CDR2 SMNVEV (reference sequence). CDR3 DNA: TGTGCCAGCAGTTTAAGTGGGGGAGAGACAGATACGCAGTATTTT. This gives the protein CASSLSGGETDTQYF.

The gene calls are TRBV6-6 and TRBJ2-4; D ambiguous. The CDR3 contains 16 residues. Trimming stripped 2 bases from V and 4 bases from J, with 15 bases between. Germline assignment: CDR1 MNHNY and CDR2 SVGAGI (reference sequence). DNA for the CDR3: TGTGCCAGCAGTTACGGCTTAGTAACCGGGAAAAACATTCAGTACTTC. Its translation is CASSYGLVTGKNIQYF.

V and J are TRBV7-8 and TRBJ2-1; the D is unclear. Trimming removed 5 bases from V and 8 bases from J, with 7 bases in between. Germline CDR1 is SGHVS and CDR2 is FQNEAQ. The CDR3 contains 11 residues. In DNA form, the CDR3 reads TGTGCCAGCAGCCCCATCGATGAGCAGTTCTTC. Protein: CASSPIDEQFF.

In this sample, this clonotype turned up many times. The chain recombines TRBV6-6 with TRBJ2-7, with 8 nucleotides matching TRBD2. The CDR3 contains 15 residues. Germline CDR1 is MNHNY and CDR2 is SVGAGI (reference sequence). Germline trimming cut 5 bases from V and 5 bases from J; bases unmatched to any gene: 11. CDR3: CASSTPNGRVDEQYF. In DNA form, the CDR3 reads TGTGCCAGCAGTACCCCTAACGGGAGGGTCGACGAGCAGTACTTC.

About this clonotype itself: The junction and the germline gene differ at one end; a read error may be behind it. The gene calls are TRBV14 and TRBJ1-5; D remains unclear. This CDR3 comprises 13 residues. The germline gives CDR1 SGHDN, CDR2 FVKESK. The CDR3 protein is CVSSPTGWQPQHF. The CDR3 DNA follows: TGTGTCAGCAGCCCAACGGGGTGGCAGCCCCAGCATTTT.

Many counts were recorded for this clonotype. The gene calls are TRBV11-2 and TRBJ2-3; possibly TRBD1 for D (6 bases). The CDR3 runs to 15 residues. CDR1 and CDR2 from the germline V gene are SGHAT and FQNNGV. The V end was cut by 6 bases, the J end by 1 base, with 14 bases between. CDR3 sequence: CASSAGTPGTDTQYF. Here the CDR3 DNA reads TGTGCCAGCAGTGCTGGGACACCAGGCACAGATACGCAGTATTTT.

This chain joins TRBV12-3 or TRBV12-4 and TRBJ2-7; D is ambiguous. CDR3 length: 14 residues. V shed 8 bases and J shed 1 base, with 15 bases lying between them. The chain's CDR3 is CASGKHLGSYEQYF. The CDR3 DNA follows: TGTGCCAGCGGAAAACATTTGGGTTCCTACGAGCAGTACTTC.

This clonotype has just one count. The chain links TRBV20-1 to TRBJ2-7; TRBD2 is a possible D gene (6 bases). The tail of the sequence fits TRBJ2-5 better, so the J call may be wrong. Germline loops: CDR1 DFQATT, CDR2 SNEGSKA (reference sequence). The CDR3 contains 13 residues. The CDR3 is CSARIWGEETQYF. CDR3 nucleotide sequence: TGCAGTGCTAGAATCTGGGGGGAAGAGACCCAGTACTTC.

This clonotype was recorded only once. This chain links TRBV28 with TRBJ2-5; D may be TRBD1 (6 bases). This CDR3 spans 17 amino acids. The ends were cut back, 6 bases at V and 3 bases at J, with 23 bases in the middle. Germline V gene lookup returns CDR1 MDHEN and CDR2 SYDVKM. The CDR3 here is CASSSGRYTGREETQYF. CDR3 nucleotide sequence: TGTGCCAGCAGCTCAGGCCGCTACACAGGGCGAGAAGAGACCCAGTACTTC.

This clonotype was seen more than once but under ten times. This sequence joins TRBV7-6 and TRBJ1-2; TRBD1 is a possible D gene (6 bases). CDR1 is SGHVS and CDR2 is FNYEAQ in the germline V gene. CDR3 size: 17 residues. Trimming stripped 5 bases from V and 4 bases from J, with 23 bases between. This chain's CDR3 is CASSRNINSGQIYGYTF. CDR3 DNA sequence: TGTGCCAGCAGCCGTAACATAAACAGCGGACAGATCTATGGCTACACCTTC.

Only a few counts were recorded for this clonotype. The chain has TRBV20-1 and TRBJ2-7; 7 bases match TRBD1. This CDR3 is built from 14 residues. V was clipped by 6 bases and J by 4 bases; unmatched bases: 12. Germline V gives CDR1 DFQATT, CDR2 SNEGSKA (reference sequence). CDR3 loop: CSATRGTGAYEQYF. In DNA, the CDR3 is TGCAGTGCGACCCGGGGCACAGGGGCTTACGAGCAGTACTTC.